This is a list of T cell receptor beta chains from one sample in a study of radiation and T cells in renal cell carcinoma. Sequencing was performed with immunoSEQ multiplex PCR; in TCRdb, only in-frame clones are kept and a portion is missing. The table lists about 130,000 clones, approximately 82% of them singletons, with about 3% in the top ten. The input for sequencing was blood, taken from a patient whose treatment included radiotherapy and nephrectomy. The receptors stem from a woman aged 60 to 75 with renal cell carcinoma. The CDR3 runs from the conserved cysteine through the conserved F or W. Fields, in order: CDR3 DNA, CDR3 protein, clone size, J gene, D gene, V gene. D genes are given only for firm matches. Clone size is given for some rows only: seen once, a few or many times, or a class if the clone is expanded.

CDR3nt: TGCGCCAGCAGCTTGACAGGGCGTGAAAAACTGTTTTTT; CDR3aa: CASSLTGREKLFF; abundance: -; j_gene: TRBJ1-4; d_gene: -; v_gene: TRBV5-1
CDR3nt: TGCGCCAGCAGCGATGGACAGGGATGGAATCAGCCCCAGCATTTT; CDR3aa: CASSDGQGWNQPQHF; abundance: once; j_gene: TRBJ1-5; d_gene: TRBD1; v_gene: TRBV5-1
CDR3nt: TGTGCCAGCAGCTTGGATGGGACCTACGAGCAGTACTTC; CDR3aa: CASSLDGTYEQYF; abundance: -; j_gene: TRBJ2-7; d_gene: -; v_gene: TRBV5-5
CDR3nt: TGTGCCAGCAGCGCCGCTAGCGGGGGTGTCGATGAGCAGTTCTTC; CDR3aa: CASSAASGGVDEQFF; abundance: -; j_gene: TRBJ2-1; d_gene: TRBD2; v_gene: TRBV7-3
CDR3nt: TGTGCAAGTCGCCCCCCGGACAGCTCTGGAAACACCATATATTTT; CDR3aa: CASRPPDSSGNTIYF; abundance: -; j_gene: TRBJ1-3; d_gene: -; v_gene: TRBV12-2
CDR3nt: TGTGCCAGCAGTTCCTCGCGGGTACCTGAAGCTTTCTTT; CDR3aa: CASSSSRVPEAFF; abundance: few; j_gene: TRBJ1-1; d_gene: -; v_gene: TRBV6-5
CDR3nt: TGTGCCAGCAGCTTGTTGGGGGGAACTAACTATGGCTACACCTTC; CDR3aa: CASSLLGGTNYGYTF; abundance: once; j_gene: TRBJ1-2; d_gene: -; v_gene: TRBV5-4
CDR3nt: TGTGCCAGCAGCCCGGGACAGGGGGCCGGTGGCTACACCTTC; CDR3aa: CASSPGQGAGGYTF; abundance: few; j_gene: TRBJ1-2; d_gene: TRBD1; v_gene: TRBV7-6
CDR3nt: TGTGCCAGCAGCTTGTCTCTCGGACAAGGCGGTAGATCCTACGAGCAGTACTTC; CDR3aa: CASSLSLGQGGRSYEQYF; abundance: -; j_gene: TRBJ2-7; d_gene: -; v_gene: TRBV5-6
CDR3nt: TGTGCCAGTAGTATAGGCGGGGCACGGGCTTTCTTT; CDR3aa: CASSIGGARAFF; abundance: -; j_gene: TRBJ1-1; d_gene: -; v_gene: TRBV19
CDR3nt: TGTGCCATCAGTGAGTCGATGGGCCGGGAGACCCAGTACTTC; CDR3aa: CAISESMGRETQYF; abundance: -; j_gene: TRBJ2-5; d_gene: -; v_gene: TRBV10-3
CDR3nt: TGTGCCAGCAGCCGGACCCCAGATACGCAGTATTTT; CDR3aa: CASSRTPDTQYF; abundance: -; j_gene: TRBJ2-3; d_gene: -; v_gene: TRBV5-4
CDR3nt: TGTGCCAGCAGCTCACTAGCGGGGGTGGATACGCAGTATTTT; CDR3aa: CASSSLAGVDTQYF; abundance: -; j_gene: TRBJ2-3; d_gene: TRBD2; v_gene: TRBV5-6
CDR3nt: TGTGCCTGGAGGCACAAAGGACTAGCGGGAGGGCAGGTAGATACGCAGTATTTT; CDR3aa: CAWRHKGLAGGQVDTQYF; abundance: -; j_gene: TRBJ2-3; d_gene: TRBD2; v_gene: TRBV30
CDR3nt: TGTGCCAGCAGCTTAGCGACCGGGACTAGCTCCTACAATGAGCAGTTCTTC; CDR3aa: CASSLATGTSSYNEQFF; abundance: once; j_gene: TRBJ2-1; d_gene: TRBD2; v_gene: TRBV7-8
CDR3nt: TGTGCCATCAAAGGGACAGGAACCACTGAAGCTTTCTTT; CDR3aa: CAIKGTGTTEAFF; abundance: -; j_gene: TRBJ1-1; d_gene: TRBD1; v_gene: TRBV10-3
CDR3nt: TGCACCAGCAGCCAAGATCTAGACGGCCCGCTTTCAGATACGCAGTATTTT; CDR3aa: CTSSQDLDGPLSDTQYF; abundance: -; j_gene: TRBJ2-3; d_gene: -; v_gene: TRBV1
CDR3nt: TGTGCCAGCAGCTTAGCGGGAGTGCGGTACAATGAGCAGTTCTTC; CDR3aa: CASSLAGVRYNEQFF; abundance: -; j_gene: TRBJ2-1; d_gene: -; v_gene: TRBV7-2
CDR3nt: TGTGCCAGCAGGTATTTGGGGGGCAGCGCCTACGAGCAGTACTTC; CDR3aa: CASRYLGGSAYEQYF; abundance: once; j_gene: TRBJ2-7; d_gene: -; v_gene: TRBV11-2
CDR3nt: TGTGCCAGCAGCTATCTACAGGGGGCGGGAACTGAAGCTTTCTTT; CDR3aa: CASSYLQGAGTEAFF; abundance: -; j_gene: TRBJ1-1; d_gene: TRBD1; v_gene: TRBV11-2
CDR3nt: TGTGCCAGCCTGAGGGACGGGAACACTGAAGCTTTCTTT; CDR3aa: CASLRDGNTEAFF; abundance: few; j_gene: TRBJ1-1; d_gene: -; v_gene: TRBV5-3
CDR3nt: TGTGCCAGCAGTGGATCGTGGGCAACTAATGAAAAACTGTTTTTT; CDR3aa: CASSGSWATNEKLFF; abundance: -; j_gene: TRBJ1-4; d_gene: -; v_gene: TRBV25-1
CDR3nt: TGTGCCAGCAGTCTACGGACAGATCCTACAGATACGCAGTATTTT; CDR3aa: CASSLRTDPTDTQYF; abundance: -; j_gene: TRBJ2-3; d_gene: -; v_gene: TRBV6-5
CDR3nt: TGTGCCAGCAGCCATGAACAGGGGTCGATCTACGAGCAGTACTTC; CDR3aa: CASSHEQGSIYEQYF; abundance: -; j_gene: TRBJ2-7; d_gene: TRBD1; v_gene: TRBV4-2
CDR3nt: TGTGCCACCAGCAGAGACACGCGAACTGAAAAACTGTTTTTT; CDR3aa: CATSRDTRTEKLFF; abundance: -; j_gene: TRBJ1-4; d_gene: -; v_gene: TRBV15
CDR3nt: TGTGCCAGCAGCGCAAACCGGGACGGAAATTACGAGCAGTACTTC; CDR3aa: CASSANRDGNYEQYF; abundance: -; j_gene: TRBJ2-7; d_gene: -; v_gene: TRBV9
CDR3nt: TGTGCCAGCAGTCCCACCGGGACAGCCCACGAGCAGTACTTC; CDR3aa: CASSPTGTAHEQYF; abundance: -; j_gene: TRBJ2-7; d_gene: TRBD1; v_gene: TRBV27
CDR3nt: TGTGCCAGCAGTGGGCCTACAGGTCAGCCCCAGCATTTT; CDR3aa: CASSGPTGQPQHF; abundance: -; j_gene: TRBJ1-5; d_gene: -; v_gene: TRBV2
CDR3nt: TGTGCCAGCAGTCCGACAGAGGAGTATGGCTACACCTTC; CDR3aa: CASSPTEEYGYTF; abundance: -; j_gene: TRBJ1-2; d_gene: -; v_gene: TRBV28
CDR3nt: TGTGCCAGCAGCGCCCCGTTCCAGAACACTGAAGCTTTCTTT; CDR3aa: CASSAPFQNTEAFF; abundance: -; j_gene: TRBJ1-1; d_gene: -; v_gene: TRBV25-1
CDR3nt: TGTGCCAGCAGCCCTTGGGGACAGGGGATAACGGAGACCCAGTACTTC; CDR3aa: CASSPWGQGITETQYF; abundance: -; j_gene: TRBJ2-5; d_gene: TRBD1; v_gene: TRBV14
CDR3nt: TGCGCCAGCAGCGTAGCGGGCACCGGGGAGCTGTTTTTT; CDR3aa: CASSVAGTGELFF; abundance: few; j_gene: TRBJ2-2; d_gene: TRBD2; v_gene: TRBV4-1
CDR3nt: TGTGCCAGCAGTCTGTCAGGTCCGGGCAATCAGCCCCAGCATTTT; CDR3aa: CASSLSGPGNQPQHF; abundance: -; j_gene: TRBJ1-5; d_gene: -; v_gene: TRBV28
CDR3nt: TGTGCCAGCAGTGAATGGGCAACCTTCATTGAGGGAAACACCATATATTTT; CDR3aa: CASSEWATFIEGNTIYF; abundance: -; j_gene: TRBJ1-3; d_gene: -; v_gene: TRBV25-1
CDR3nt: TGTGCCACAAGAGATGGGGGGTCAGATGAAAAACTGTTTTTT; CDR3aa: CATRDGGSDEKLFF; abundance: -; j_gene: TRBJ1-4; d_gene: -; v_gene: TRBV19
CDR3nt: TGCAGCGTTGAGGGGAGGGAAGGCTACACCTTC; CDR3aa: CSVEGREGYTF; abundance: -; j_gene: TRBJ1-2; d_gene: -; v_gene: TRBV29-1
CDR3nt: TGTGCCAGCAGTTACGGTAGCGGGGGGACCTACGAGCAGTACTTC; CDR3aa: CASSYGSGGTYEQYF; abundance: -; j_gene: TRBJ2-7; d_gene: TRBD2; v_gene: TRBV6-5